One sample yielded the 7 T cell receptor beta chains listed below, sequenced in a study of T cells in Graves' hyperthyroidism and ophthalmopathy. The investigators amplified TCR beta CDR3 regions from RNA transcripts. HTBI primers drove first-round RT-PCR of the TCR CDR3. Via MiXCR, TCRdb re-called the multiplex PCR reads, giving one row per CDR3 protein. The table has roughly 49,000 distinct CDR3 sequences, 54% seen once; the top ten hold 34%. Source material: peripheral blood or thyroid tissue (not recorded which). These receptors were taken from a man aged 18-30 years with Graves' hyperthyroidism.

Sample share makes this clonotype medium-sized. The gene calls are TRBV7-8 and TRBJ2-7, with D unresolved. This CDR3 is built from 13 residues. Trimming shortened V by 3 bases and J by 1 base, and 7 bases separated the two germline ends. The germline V gene has CDR1 SGHVS and CDR2 FQNEAQ. CDR3 amino acids: CASSFGSSYEQYF. The CDR3 bases are TGTGCCAGCAGCTTCGGCAGTTCCTACGAGCAGTACTTC. Full variable domain (missing parts from reference TRBV7-8 and TRBJ2-7): GAGVSQSPRYKVAKRGQDVALRCDPISGHVSLFWYQQALGQGPEFLTYFQNEAQLDKSGLPSDRFFAERPEGSVSTLKIQRTQQEDSAVYLCASSFGSSYEQYFGPGTRLTVT.

This clonotype has at least ten counts. The rearrangement links TRBV19 to TRBJ1-5; D uncertain. Trimming removed 10 bases from V and 0 bases from J, with 13 bases in between. The CDR3 length is 14 residues. Germline V gives CDR1 LNHDA, CDR2 SQIVND (reference sequence). The CDR3 here is CATSPWDSNQPQHF. Here the CDR3 DNA reads TGTGCCACCTCGCCCTGGGATAGCAATCAGCCCCAGCATTTT.

This clonotype was seen many times. The rearrangement uses TRBV12-3 or TRBV12-4 and TRBJ2-5, with 7 positions matching TRBD1. V dropped 4 bases and J dropped 5; count of bases not matched to a gene: 10. CDR3 length: 15 amino acids. The CDR3 sequence: CASSSLRDREETQYF. DNA for the CDR3: TGTGCCAGCAGTTCCCTTCGAGACAGGGAGGAGACCCAGTACTTC.

The table lists this clonotype with many counts. The chain employs TRBV29-1 and TRBJ2-5, with 12 bases fitting TRBD2. Unmatched junction bases numbered 7, after V lost 6 bases and J lost 5 bases. The CDR3 sequence is 14 residues long. Germline CDR1 is SQVTM and CDR2 is ANQGSEA. The CDR3 DNA sequence: TGCAGCGTGAGGCCCGGGACTAGCGGGGAGACCCAGTACTTC. Its translation: CSVRPGTSGETQYF.

With respect to this clonotype: A much larger clone differs from this one at a single base, so this may be a read error. This chain joins TRBV18 and TRBJ1-1; D not certain. V gave up 6 bases and J gave up 10 bases, with 9 bases separating them. Germline V CDR1 and CDR2: KGHSH, LQKENI. The length of the CDR3 is 10 residues. The CDR3 region has the DNA TGTGCCAGCTCTGATCTGGGAGCTTTCTTT. This translates into CASSDLGAFF.

V usage is TRBV5-1 and J usage is TRBJ2-5, with TRBD1 matching over 8 bases. Germline CDR1 and CDR2: SGHRS and YFSETQ. V dropped 4 bases and J dropped 5; count of bases not matched to a gene: 7. The CDR3 sequence is 14 residues long. The CDR3 nucleotides read TGCGCCAGCAGCGGGACAGGACGGTCGGAGACCCAGTACTTC. Protein sequence: CASSGTGRSETQYF. Based on the CDR3 plus reference TRBV5-1 and TRBJ2-5, the full variable domain is KAGVTQTPRYLIKTRGQQVTLSCSPISGHRSVSWYQQTPGQGLQFLFEYFSETQRNKGNFPGRFSGRQFSNSRSEMNVSTLELGDSALYLCASSGTGRSETQYFGPGTRLLVL.

As concerns this clonotype: Likely a read error: the CDR3 ends without its conserved phenylalanine or tryptophan. It is unclear where the CDR3 begins or ends on the DNA, so no DNA is shown, and the CDR3 is as TCRdb lists it. The chain joins TRBV12-3 or TRBV12-4 to TRBJ1-4. The CDR3 is 8 residues long, counting both termini. The CDR3 loop is CASSWSGL.